The 3 T cell receptor beta chains listed next were all sequenced from one sample in a study of blood T cells in healthy people across ages. The authors ran a second PCR of roughly 7 to 11 cycles using a sample-barcoded 5' primer and a J-beta primer mix. TCRdb re-derived calls from the 5' RACE reads in MiXCR, one entry per CDR3 protein. The table shows about 1.8 million distinct CDR3 sequences, with about 50% occurring only once. Sequencing used blood. These receptors all stem from a woman aged 40 to 50 in good health.

The gene calls are TRBV5-1 and TRBJ2-1; 7 nucleotides line up with TRBD1. V trimming: 4 bases; J trimming: 1 base; junction bases outside the gene matches: 8. CDR1 SGHRS and CDR2 YFSETQ come from the germline V gene. The length of the CDR3 is 16 residues. CDR3 sequence reads: CASSPGTVDSYNEQFF. The DNA for the CDR3 is TGCGCCAGCAGCCCGGGGACAGTTGATTCCTACAATGAGCAGTTCTTC.

The chain joins TRBV7-9 to TRBJ2-5; TRBD1 agrees at 9 bases. Judging by the DNA end, TRBJ2-7 fits better; the J call may be wrong. CDR3 size: 14 residues. Germline V lookup: CDR1 SEHNR, CDR2 FQNEAQ (reference sequence). CDR3 coding DNA: TGTGCCAGCAGCACAGGACAGGGGCACTACGAGCAGTACTTC. Translating it yields CASSTGQGHYEQYF.

This clonotype appeared a few times. The chain employs TRBV18 and TRBJ2-7, with D perhaps matching TRBD1 (6 bases). The V end was cut by 2 bases, the J end by 3 bases, with 14 bases between. Germline V CDR1 and CDR2: KGHSH, LQKENI. This CDR3 is 15 amino acids long. In DNA, the CDR3 is TGTGCCAGCTCACCATTCGCGGACAGTAACTACGAGCAGTACTTC. This gives the protein CASSPFADSNYEQYF.